This T cell receptor beta chain was recovered during a study of OX40 agonist ivuxolimab in advanced cancers. After removal of 6 bases from V and 8 bases from J, the junction contained 8 bases not matched to a gene. The germline V gene encodes CDR1 MNHEY and CDR2 SVGAGI. CDR3 length equals 13 residues. Generated by immunoSEQ multiplex PCR, the TCRdb table keeps only in-frame clones and is missing some. The sample contains tens of thousands of clones, over 85% of which appear only once. This material consisted of CD4+ or CD8+ T cells sorted from blood, taken in a trial of the OX40 agonist ivuxolimab. This chain connects TRBV6-5 to TRBJ1-2, with TRBD1 matching 8 bases. The receptor was isolated from an adult with an advanced solid tumor such as melanoma, head and neck, liver or kidney cancer. This chain's CDR3 is CASSLGQGKGYTF. The CDR3 DNA sequence: TGTGCCAGCAGCCTTGGACAGGGTAAAGGCTACACCTTC.